This TCR beta chain was obtained from a study of T cell clonotyping in hematopoietic cell transplantation. This CDR3 is 13 amino acids long. Trimming cost V 1 base and J 7 bases, with 11 bases left between them. CDR1 is GTSNPN and CDR2 is SVGIG in the germline V gene (reference sequence). Some clones are missing from TCRdb's copy, which holds only in-frame ones; the method was immunoSEQ multiplex PCR. The sample records 25,000 to 35,000 clones, under 85% being singletons. This sample's time point: recipient sample about 28 days before transplant, after cytoreduction. The V gene is TRBV30, the J gene TRBJ1-5; D unresolved. The source material was peripheral blood mononuclear cells, sampled before stem cell transplant. This TCR derives from a man between 50 and 59 years old with myelodysplastic syndrome. Some clones in this sample may be carry-over from other donors' samples. The CDR3 DNA reads as TGTGCCTGGAGTGGAGGGTTAGGCCAGCCCCAGCATTTT. This codes for CAWSGGLGQPQHF. The full variable domain, its missing parts supplied by reference TRBV30 and TRBJ1-5, is SQTIHQWPATLVQPVGSPLSLECTVEGTSNPNLYWYRQAAGRGLQLLFYSVGIGQISSEVPQNLSASRPQDRQFILSSKKLLLSDSGFYLCAWSGGLGQPQHFGDGTRLSIL.